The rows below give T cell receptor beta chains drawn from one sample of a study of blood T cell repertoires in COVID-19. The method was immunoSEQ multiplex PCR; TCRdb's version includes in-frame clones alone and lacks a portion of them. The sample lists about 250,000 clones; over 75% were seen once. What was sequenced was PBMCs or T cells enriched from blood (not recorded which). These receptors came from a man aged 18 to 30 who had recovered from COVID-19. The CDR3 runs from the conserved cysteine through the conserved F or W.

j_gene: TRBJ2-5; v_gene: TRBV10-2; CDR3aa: CASSERLAGGETQYF
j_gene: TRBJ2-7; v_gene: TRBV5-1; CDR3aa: CASSPGLAGGAEQYF
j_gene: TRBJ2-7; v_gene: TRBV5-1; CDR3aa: CASSFSQGSYEQYF
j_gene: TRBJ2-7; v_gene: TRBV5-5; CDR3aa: CASSWDRSSYEQYF
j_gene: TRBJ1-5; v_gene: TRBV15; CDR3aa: CATSRDTGSSQPQHF
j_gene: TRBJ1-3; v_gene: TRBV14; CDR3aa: CASSQDGAVRPIYF
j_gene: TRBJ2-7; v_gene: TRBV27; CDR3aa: CASSSRGGGVYEQYF
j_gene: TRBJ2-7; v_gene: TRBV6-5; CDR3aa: CASRQGLGSYEQYF
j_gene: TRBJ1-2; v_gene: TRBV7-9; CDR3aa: CASSLGNSGAGYTF
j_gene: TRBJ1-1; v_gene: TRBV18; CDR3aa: CASSPNRDDEAFF
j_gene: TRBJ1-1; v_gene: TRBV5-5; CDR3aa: CASSLLAGDMNTEAFF
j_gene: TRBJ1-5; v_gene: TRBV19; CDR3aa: CASSMAVYSNQPQHF
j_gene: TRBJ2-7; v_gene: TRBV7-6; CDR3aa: CASSLAGTSGSGEQYF
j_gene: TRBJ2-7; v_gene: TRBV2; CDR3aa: CASSEGQVPPYEQYF
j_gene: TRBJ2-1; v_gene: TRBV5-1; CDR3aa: CASSPDGSSGIDEQFF
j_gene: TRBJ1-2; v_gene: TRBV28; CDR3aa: CASSVGANYGYTF
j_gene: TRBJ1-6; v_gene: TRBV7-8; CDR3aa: CASSFPTGGNYNSPLHF
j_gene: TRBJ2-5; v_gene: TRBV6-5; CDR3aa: CASSSISGKETQYF
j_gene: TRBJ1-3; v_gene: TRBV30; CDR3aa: CAWSPGTGLGNTIYF
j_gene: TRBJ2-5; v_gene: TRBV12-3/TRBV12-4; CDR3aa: CASSFGTYGTQYF
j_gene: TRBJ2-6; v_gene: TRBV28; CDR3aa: CASSFTGAGANVLTF
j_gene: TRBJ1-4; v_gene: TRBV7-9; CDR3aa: CASSLGQGAITNEKLFF
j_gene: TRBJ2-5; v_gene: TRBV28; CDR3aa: CASSAPRGGETQYF
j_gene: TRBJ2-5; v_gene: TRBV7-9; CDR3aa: CASRIGLAGETQYF
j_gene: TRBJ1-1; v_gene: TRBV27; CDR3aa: CASKGMNTEAFF
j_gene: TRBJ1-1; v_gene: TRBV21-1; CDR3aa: CASSPGSGTANTEAFF
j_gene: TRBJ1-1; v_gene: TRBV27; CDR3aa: CASSSGQFMGTEAFF
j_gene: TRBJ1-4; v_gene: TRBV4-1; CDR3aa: CASSQVGASVEKLFF
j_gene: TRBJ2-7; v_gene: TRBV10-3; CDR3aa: CAISVAESSYEQYF
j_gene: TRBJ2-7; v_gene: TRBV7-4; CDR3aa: CASSLDRGPYEQYF
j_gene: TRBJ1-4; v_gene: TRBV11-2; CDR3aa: CASSPPRGGGEKLFF
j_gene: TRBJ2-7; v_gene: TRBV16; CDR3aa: CASSPTLSGQGAYEQYF
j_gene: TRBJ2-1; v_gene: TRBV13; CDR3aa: CASSFITGGQTYNEQFF
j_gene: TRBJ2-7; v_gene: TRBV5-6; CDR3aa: CASSSDTSYEQYF
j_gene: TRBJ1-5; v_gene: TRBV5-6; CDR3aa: CASSFSGYNQPQHF
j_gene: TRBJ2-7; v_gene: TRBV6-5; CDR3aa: CASRTGGEQYF
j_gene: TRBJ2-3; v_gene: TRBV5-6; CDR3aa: CASRAGGTDTQYF
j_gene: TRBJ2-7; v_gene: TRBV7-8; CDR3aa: CASSLAGSGFYEQYF
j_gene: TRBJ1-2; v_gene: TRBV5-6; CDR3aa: CASSFLDRGYGYTF
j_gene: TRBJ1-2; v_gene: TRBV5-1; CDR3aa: CASSWDPDRGAYGYTF
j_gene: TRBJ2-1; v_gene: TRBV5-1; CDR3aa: CASSLELADNEQFF
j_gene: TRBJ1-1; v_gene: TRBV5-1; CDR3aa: CASSSGQGDATEAFF
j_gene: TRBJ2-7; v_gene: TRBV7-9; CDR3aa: CASSLSGQGFSEQYF
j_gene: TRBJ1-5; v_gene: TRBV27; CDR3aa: CASGGSVGQPQHF
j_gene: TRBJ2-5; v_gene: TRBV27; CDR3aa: CASSAEGRETQYF
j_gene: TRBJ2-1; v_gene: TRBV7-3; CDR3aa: CASSFTTGTSGSDEQFF